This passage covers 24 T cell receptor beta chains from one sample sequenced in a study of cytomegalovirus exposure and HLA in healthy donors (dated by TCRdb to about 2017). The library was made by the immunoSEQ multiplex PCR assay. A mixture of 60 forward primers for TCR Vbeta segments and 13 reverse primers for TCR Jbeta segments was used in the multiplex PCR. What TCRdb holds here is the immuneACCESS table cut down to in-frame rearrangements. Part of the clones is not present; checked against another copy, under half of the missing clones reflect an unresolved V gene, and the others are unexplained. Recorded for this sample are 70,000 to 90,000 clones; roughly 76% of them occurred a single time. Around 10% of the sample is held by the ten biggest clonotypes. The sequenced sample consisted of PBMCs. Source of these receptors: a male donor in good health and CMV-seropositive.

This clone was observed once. CDR3 protein: CASSIKTATGELFF. CDR3 DNA sequence: TGTGCCAGTAGTATAAAGACAGCCACCGGGGAGCTGTTTTTT. The chain combines TRBV19 with TRBJ2-2, with D perhaps TRBD1 (5 bases). There are 14 residues in the CDR3. Germline values: CDR1 LNHDA, CDR2 SQIVND (reference sequence). V was trimmed by 2 bases and J by 4 bases, leaving 8 bases between them.

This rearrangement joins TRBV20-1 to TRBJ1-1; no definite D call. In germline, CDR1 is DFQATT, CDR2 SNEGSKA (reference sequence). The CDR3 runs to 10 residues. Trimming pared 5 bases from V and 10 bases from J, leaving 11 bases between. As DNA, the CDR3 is TGCAGTGCTCGGGATACGGGAGCTTTCTTT. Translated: CSARDTGAFF.

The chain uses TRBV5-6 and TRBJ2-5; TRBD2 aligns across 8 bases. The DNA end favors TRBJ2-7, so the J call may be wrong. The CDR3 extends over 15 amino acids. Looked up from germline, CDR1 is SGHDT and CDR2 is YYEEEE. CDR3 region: CASSDIAGFTYEQYF. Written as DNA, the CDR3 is TGTGCCAGCAGCGATATAGCGGGGTTTACCTACGAGCAGTACTTC.

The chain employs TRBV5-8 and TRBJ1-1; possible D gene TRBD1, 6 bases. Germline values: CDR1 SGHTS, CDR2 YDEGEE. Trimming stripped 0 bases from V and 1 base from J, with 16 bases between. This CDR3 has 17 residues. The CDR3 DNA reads TGTGCCAGCAGCTTGGGCAGAGCCGGGACATCGAACACTGAAGCTTTCTTT. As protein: CASSLGRAGTSNTEAFF.

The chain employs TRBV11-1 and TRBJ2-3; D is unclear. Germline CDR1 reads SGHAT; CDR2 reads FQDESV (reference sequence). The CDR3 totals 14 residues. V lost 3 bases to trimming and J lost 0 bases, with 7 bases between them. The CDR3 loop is CASSLTESTDTQYF. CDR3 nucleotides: TGTGCCAGCAGCTTGACTGAGAGCACAGATACGCAGTATTTT.

The CDR3, as DNA: TGTGCCAGCAGCTTAGCAGGATCCCCCTACGAGCAGTACTTC. It specifies CASSLAGSPYEQYF. V and J are TRBV5-4 and TRBJ2-7; D is ambiguous. The CDR3 totals 14 residues. V gave up 2 bases and J gave up 2 bases, with 11 bases separating them. In germline, CDR1 is SGHNT, CDR2 YYREEE (reference sequence).

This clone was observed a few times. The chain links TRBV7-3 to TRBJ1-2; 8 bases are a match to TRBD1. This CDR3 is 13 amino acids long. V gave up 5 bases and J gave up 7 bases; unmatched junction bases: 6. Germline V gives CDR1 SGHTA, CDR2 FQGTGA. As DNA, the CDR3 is TGTGCCAGCAGCCCGACAGGGGCAATTGGCTACACCTTC. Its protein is CASSPTGAIGYTF.

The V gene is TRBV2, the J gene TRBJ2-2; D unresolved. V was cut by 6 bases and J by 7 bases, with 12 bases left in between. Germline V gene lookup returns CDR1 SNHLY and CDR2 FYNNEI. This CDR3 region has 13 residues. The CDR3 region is CASSRTEYGELFF. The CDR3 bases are TGTGCCAGCAGCCGAACAGAGTACGGGGAGCTGTTTTTT. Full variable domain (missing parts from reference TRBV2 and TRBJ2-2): EPEVTQTPSHQVTQMGQEVILRCVPISNHLYFYWYRQILGQKVEFLVSFYNNEISEKSEIFDDQFSVERPDGSNFTLKIRSTKLEDSAMYFCASSRTEYGELFFGEGSRLTVL.

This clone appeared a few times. Here the CDR3 DNA reads TGTGCCAGCAGCTTCCTACTTACCGCCACAGATACGCAGTATTTT. The encoded protein is CASSFLLTATDTQYF. This chain links TRBV7-9 with TRBJ2-3; unclear D gene. Germline V gene sequence: CDR1 SEHNR, CDR2 FQNEAQ (reference sequence). With 3 bases removed from V and 2 bases from J, the gap between germline ends came to 12 bases. The CDR3 has 15 amino acids. The entire variable domain, with the rest obtained from reference TRBV7-9 and TRBJ2-3, is as follows: DTGVSQNPRHKITKRGQNVTFRCDPISEHNRLYWYRQTLGQGPEFLTYFQNEAQLEKSRLLSDRFSAERPKGSFSTLEIQRTEQGDSAMYLCASSFLLTATDTQYFGPGTRLTVL.

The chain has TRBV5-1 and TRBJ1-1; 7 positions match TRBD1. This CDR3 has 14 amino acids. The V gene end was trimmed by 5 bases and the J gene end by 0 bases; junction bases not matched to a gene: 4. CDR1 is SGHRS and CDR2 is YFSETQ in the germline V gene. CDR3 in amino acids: CASRPDRMNTEAFF. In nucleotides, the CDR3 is TGCGCCAGCAGACCGGACAGGATGAACACTGAAGCTTTCTTT.

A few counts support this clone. In DNA form, the CDR3 reads TGCGCCAGCAGCCCTATTCAACTGACAGGGGAGAGGGAGCAGTACTTC. Encoded protein: CASSPIQLTGEREQYF. The chain carries TRBV4-1 and TRBJ2-7; the match to TRBD1 covers 8 bases. Germline assignment: CDR1 MGHRA and CDR2 YSYEKL. The J segment lost 7 bases and the V segment lost 4 bases, leaving 15 bases of the junction unmatched. CDR3 size: 16 residues.

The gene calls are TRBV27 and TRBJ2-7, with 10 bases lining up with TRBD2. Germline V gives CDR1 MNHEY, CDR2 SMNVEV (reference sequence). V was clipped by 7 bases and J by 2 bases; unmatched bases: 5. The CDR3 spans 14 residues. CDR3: CASNQREGPYEQYF. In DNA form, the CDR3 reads TGTGCCAGCAACCAGCGGGAGGGACCCTACGAGCAGTACTTC.

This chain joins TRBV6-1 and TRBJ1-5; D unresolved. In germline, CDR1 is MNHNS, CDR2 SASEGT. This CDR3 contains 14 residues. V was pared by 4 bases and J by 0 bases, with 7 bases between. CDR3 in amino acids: CASSAGVSNQPQHF. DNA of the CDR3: TGTGCCAGCAGTGCCGGGGTTAGCAATCAGCCCCAGCATTTT.

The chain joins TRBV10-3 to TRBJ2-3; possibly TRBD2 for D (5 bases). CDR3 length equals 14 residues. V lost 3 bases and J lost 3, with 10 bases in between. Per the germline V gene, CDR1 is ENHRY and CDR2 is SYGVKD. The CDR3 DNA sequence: TGTGCCATCAGTGACGGGCGAGGGACAGATACGCAGTATTTT. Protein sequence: CAISDGRGTDTQYF.

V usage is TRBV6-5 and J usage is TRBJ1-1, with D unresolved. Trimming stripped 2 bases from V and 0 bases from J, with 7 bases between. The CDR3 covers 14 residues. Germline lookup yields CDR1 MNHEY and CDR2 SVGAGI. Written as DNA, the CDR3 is TGTGCCAGCAGTTACGGCAGTTTGAACACTGAAGCTTTCTTT. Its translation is CASSYGSLNTEAFF.

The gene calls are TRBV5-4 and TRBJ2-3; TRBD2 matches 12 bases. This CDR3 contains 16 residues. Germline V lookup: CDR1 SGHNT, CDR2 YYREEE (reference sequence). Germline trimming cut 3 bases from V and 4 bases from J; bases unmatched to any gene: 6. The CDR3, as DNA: TGTGCCAGCAGCTCGACTAGCGGGAGATACGCAGATACGCAGTATTTT. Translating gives CASSSTSGRYADTQYF.

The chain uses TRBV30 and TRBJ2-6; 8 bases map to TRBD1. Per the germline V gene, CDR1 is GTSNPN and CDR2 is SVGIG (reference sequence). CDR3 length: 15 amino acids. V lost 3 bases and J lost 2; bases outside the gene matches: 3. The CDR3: CAWRVDRAGANVLTF. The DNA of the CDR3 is TGTGCCTGGAGAGTGGACAGGGCTGGGGCCAACGTCCTGACTTTC.

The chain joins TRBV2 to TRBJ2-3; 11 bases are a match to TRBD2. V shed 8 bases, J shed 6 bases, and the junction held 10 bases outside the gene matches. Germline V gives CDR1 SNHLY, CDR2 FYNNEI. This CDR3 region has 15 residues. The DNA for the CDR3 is TGTGCCAGCTCATACAGGACTAGCGGGTCGGATACGCAGTATTTT. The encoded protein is CASSYRTSGSDTQYF.

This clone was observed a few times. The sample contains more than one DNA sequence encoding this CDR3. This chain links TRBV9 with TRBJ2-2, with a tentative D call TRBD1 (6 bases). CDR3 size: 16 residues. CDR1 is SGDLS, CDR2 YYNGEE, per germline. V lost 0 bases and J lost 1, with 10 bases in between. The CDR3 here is CASSVVPRGNTGELFF. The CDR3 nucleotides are TGTGCCAGCAGCGTAGTACCCAGGGGGAACACCGGGGAGCTGTTTTTT.

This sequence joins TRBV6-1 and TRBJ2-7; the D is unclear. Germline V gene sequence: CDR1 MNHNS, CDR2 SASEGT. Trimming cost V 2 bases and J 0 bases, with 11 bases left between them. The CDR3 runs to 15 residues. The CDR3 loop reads CASSEYDKSSYEQYF. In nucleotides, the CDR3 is TGTGCCAGCAGTGAATATGATAAGAGCTCCTACGAGCAGTACTTC.

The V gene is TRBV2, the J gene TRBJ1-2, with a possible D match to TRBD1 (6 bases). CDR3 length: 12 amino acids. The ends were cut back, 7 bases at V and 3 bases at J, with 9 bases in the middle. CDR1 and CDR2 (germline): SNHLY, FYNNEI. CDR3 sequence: CASIRQDYGYTF. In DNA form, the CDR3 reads TGTGCCAGCATTCGACAGGACTATGGCTACACCTTC. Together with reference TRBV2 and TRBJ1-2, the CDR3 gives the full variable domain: EPEVTQTPSHQVTQMGQEVILRCVPISNHLYFYWYRQILGQKVEFLVSFYNNEISEKSEIFDDQFSVERPDGSNFTLKIRSTKLEDSAMYFCASIRQDYGYTFGSGTRLTVV.

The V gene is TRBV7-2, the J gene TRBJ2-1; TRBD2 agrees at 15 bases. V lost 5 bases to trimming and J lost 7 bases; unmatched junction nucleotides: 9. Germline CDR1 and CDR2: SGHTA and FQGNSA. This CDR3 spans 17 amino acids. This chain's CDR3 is CASSTGLAGGLRNEQFF. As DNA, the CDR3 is TGTGCCAGCAGCACCGGACTAGCGGGAGGGTTACGGAATGAGCAGTTCTTC.

The CDR3 bases are TGTGCCAGCAGCTGGGGAGCGGGGAGCACAGATACGCAGTATTTT. Translated: CASSWGAGSTDTQYF. The V and J genes are TRBV6-4 and TRBJ2-3; 7 bases are a match to TRBD2. The CDR3 spans 15 residues. J was trimmed by 0 bases and V by 6 bases; bases with no gene match: 6. Germline V gene sequence: CDR1 MRHNA, CDR2 SNTAGT.

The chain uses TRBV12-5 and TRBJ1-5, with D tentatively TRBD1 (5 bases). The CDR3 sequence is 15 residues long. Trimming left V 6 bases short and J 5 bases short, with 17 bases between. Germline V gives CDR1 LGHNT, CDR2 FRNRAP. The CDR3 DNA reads TGTGCTAGTGGCGGGGGAGGGGTGGCCCATCAGCCCCAGCATTTT. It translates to CASGGGGVAHQPQHF.